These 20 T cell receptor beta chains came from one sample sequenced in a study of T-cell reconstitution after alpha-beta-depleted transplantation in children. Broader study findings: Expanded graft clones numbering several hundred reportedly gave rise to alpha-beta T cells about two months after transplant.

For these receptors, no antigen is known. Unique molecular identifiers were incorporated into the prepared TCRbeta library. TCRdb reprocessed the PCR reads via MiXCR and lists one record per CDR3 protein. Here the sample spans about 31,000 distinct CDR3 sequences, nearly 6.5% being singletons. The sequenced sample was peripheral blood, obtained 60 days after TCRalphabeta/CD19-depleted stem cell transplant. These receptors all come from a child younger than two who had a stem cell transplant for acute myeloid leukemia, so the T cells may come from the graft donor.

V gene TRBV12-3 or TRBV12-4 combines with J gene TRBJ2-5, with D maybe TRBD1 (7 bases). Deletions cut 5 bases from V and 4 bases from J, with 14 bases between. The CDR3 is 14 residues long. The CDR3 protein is CASSPYRGGETQYF. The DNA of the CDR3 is TGTGCCAGCAGTCCATACAGGGGAGGAGAGACCCAGTACTTC.

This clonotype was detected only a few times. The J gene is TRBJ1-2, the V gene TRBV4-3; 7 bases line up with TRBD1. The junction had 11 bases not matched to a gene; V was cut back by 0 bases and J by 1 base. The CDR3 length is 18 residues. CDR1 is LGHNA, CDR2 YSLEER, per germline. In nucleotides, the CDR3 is TGCGCCAGCAGCCAAGAAACCCACCGGGACAGACTTAACTATGGCTACACCTTC. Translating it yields CASSQETHRDRLNYGYTF.

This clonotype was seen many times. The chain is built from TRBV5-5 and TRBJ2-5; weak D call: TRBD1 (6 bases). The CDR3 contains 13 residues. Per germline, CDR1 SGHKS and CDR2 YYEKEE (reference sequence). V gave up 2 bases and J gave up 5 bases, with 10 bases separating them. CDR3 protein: CASSLQGWETQYF. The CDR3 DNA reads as TGTGCCAGCAGCTTACAGGGATGGGAGACCCAGTACTTC. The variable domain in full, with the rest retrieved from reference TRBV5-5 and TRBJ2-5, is DAGVTQSPTHLIKTRGQQVTLRCSPISGHKSVSWYQQVLGQGPQFIFQYYEKEERGRGNFPDRFSARQFPNYSSELNVNALLLGDSALYLCASSLQGWETQYFGPGTRLLVL.

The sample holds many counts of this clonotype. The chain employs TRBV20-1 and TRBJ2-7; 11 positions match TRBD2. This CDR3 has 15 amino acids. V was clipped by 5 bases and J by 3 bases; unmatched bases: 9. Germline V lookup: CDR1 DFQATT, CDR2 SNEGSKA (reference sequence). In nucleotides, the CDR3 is TGCAGTGCTGGCGGGTTAGCGGGAGGGGACTACGAGCAGTACTTC. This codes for CSAGGLAGGDYEQYF.

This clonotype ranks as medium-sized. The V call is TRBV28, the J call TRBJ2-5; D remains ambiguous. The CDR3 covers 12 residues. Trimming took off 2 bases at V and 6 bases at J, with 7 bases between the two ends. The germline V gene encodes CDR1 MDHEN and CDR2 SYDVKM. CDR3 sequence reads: CASSLTRQTQYF. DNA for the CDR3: TGTGCCAGCAGTTTAACGAGACAGACCCAGTACTTC.

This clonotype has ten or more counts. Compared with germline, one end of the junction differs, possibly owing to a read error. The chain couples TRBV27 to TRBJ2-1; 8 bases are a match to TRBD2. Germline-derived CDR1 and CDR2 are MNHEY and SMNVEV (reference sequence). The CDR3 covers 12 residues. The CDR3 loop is CASRRPGLGMLF. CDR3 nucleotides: TGTGCCAGCAGACGCCCGGGACTAGGAATGCTCTTC.

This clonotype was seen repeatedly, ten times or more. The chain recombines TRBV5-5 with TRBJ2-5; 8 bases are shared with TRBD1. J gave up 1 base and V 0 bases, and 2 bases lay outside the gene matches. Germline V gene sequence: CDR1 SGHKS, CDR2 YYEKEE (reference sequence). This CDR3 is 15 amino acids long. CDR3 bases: TGTGCCAGCAGCTTGGGGACAGGGCCCCAAGAGACCCAGTACTTC. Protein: CASSLGTGPQETQYF.

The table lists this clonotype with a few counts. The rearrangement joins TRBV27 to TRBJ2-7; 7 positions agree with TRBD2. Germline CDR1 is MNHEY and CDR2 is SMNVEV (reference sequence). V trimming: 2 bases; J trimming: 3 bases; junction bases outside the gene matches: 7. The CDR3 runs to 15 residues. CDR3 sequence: CASSLTSGGNYEQYF. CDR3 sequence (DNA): TGTGCCAGCAGTTTAACCTCGGGGGGAAACTACGAGCAGTACTTC.

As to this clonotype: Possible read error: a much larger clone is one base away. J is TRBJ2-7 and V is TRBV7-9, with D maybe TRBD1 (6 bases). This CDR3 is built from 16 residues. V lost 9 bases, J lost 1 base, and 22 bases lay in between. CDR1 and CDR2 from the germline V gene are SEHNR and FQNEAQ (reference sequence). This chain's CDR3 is CARRREYLGASYEQYF. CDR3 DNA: TGTGCCAGAAGACGGGAATACTTGGGGGCATCCTACGAGCAGTACTTC.

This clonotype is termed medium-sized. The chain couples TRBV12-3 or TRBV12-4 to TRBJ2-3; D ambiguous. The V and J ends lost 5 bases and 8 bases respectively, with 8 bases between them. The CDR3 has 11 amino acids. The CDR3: CASSTTGTQYF. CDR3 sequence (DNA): TGTGCCAGCAGTACGACGGGTACGCAGTATTTT.

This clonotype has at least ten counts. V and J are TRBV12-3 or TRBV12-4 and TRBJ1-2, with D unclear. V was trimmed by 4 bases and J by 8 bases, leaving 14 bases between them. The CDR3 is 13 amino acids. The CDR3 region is CASSYGTPGGYTF. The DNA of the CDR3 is TGTGCCAGCAGTTACGGAACTCCAGGAGGCTACACCTTC.

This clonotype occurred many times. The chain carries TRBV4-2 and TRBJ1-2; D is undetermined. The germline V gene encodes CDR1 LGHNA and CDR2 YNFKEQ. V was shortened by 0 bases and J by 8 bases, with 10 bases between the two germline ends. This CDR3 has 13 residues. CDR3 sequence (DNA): TGTGCCAGCAGCCAAGATCGAGGTGGAGGCTACACCTTC. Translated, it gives CASSQDRGGGYTF.

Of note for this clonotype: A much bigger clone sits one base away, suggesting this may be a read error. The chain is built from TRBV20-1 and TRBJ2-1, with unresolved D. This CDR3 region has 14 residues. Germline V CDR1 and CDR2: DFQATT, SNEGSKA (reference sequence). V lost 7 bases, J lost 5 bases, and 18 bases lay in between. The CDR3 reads CSGILYPPNNEQFF. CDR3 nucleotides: TGCAGTGGTATCCTGTATCCACCAAACAATGAGCAGTTCTTC.

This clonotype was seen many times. The CDR3 nucleotides read TGTGCCAGCAGTTACGAAGGGTTGTACGAGCAGTACTTC. Protein: CASSYEGLYEQYF. The chain has TRBV6-6 and TRBJ2-7; D gene ambiguous. Trimming removed 2 bases at V and 4 bases at J, with 9 bases between. Germline lookup yields CDR1 MNHNY and CDR2 SVGAGI (reference sequence). CDR3 length: 13 amino acids.

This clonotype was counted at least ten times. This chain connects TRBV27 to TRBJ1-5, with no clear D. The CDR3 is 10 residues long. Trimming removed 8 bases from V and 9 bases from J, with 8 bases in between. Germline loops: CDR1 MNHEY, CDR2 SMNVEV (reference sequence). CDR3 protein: CASGEGPQHF. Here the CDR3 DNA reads TGTGCCAGCGGCGAGGGGCCCCAGCATTTT.

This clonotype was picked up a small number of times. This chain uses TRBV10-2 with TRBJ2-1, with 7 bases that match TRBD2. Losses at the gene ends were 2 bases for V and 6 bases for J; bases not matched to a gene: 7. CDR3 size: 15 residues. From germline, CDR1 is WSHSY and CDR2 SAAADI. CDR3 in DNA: TGCGCCAGCAGTGAGGGGGGGGTAGCCCGCAATGAGCAGTTCTTC. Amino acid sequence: CASSEGGVARNEQFF.

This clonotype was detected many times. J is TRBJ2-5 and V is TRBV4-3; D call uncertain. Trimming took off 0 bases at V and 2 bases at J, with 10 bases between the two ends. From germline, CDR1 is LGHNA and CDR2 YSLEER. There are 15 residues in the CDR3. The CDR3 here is CASSQDYPSQETQYF. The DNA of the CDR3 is TGCGCCAGCAGCCAAGATTACCCGAGTCAAGAGACCCAGTACTTC.

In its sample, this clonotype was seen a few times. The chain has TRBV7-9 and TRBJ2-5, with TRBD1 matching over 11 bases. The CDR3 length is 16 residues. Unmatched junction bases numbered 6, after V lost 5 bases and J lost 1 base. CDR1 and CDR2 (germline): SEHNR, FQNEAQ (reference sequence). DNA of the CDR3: TGTGCCAGCAGCGAGGCCGGGACAGGGGGCCAAGAGACCCAGTACTTC. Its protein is CASSEAGTGGQETQYF.

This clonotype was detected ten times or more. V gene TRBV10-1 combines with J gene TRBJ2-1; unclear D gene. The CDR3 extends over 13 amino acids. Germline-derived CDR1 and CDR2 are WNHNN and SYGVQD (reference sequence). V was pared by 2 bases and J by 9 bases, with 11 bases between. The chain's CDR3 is CASSEDLVGEQFF. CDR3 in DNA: TGCGCCAGCAGTGAGGATCTAGTGGGTGAGCAGTTCTTC.

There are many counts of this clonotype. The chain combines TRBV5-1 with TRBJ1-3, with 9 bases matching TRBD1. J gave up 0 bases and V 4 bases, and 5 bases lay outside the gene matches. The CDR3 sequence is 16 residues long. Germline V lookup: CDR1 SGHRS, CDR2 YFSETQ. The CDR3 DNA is TGCGCCAGCAGCAGGAACAGGGGGCTCTCTGGAAACACCATATATTTT. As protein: CASSRNRGLSGNTIYF.